This T cell receptor beta chain was identified in a study of cytomegalovirus exposure and HLA in healthy donors (dated by TCRdb to between 2016 and 2019). About the study as a whole: According to a later analysis, the roughly 120 validation repertoires were produced on the same platform as the 666 repertoires of the first cohort. The study aimed to test whether cataloging public T cell receptors could reveal signatures of past pathogen exposure. To predict cytomegalovirus infection status, the study brought together high-throughput TCR immunosequencing, statistical association of individual TCRs with disease status, and machine learning. Along with the roughly 670-subject first cohort, a separate validation cohort of over a hundred different subjects was used. The investigation overall reported the following: The classifier was reported to diagnose cytomegalovirus status with high specificity and sensitivity in both the original cohort and the validation cohort. The authors suggested that the approach could potentially be extended to other disease states and immunological phenotypes. A total of 164 TCR beta chains were listed by the study as associated with cytomegalovirus. In a later analysis, TCRs clustered in the first cohort were found to also tend to co-occur in the 130 or so validation repertoires, with around 94% of cluster scores above 0. A few of the identified cytomegalovirus-associated TCR beta chains were confirmed in vitro to be specific for cytomegalovirus antigens. Most TCR sequences were seen in very few donors, while some public TCRs were found in many individuals. A later analysis lacked HLA typing for the validation cohort, so it scored co-occurrence in that cohort across all 120 or so repertoires.

The V end gives up 5 bases and the J end 5 bases, leaving 5 bases in the junction not matched to a gene. The CDR3 measures 13 amino acids from cysteine to phenylalanine. The kept DNA is CDR3 alone, 39 bases in frame from the first base. Per the germline V gene, ENHRY is the CDR1 and SYGVKD is the CDR2. Libraries were constructed by the immunoSEQ multiplex PCR assay. Turning to the authors' computational methods: To diagnose cytomegalovirus status from the catalog of TCR beta chain sequences, a statistical classification framework was built. TCRdb took over this immuneACCESS table, retaining in-frame rearrangements with V and J assigned. Such tables are incomplete; in checked studies, under half of the missing clones stem from an unresolved V gene, and the remainder is unexplained. That table is the source of V, J and clone size, and D and trimming were worked out from the DNA. This sample is represented by some 170,000 clones; about 86% of them were singletons. Of the sample, roughly 1.5% is held by the ten largest clones.

Worth noting for this clone: The antigen it recognizes is unknown. No much larger clone is present one base from it, and per-base qualities are unavailable.

Separate from the approximately 730-subject first cohort, the validation cohort of 120 subjects was the group to which the donors belonged. The chain couples TRBV10-3 to TRBJ2-5, and TRBD2 matches 7 of the central bases. The sequence was obtained from a woman in her 30s in good health and CMV-seronegative. Sequencing used PBMCs. The CDR3 reads as follows: CAISFEGGETQYF. The DNA reads as follows: TGTGCCATCAGTTTCGAGGGAGGGGAGACCCAGTACTTC.